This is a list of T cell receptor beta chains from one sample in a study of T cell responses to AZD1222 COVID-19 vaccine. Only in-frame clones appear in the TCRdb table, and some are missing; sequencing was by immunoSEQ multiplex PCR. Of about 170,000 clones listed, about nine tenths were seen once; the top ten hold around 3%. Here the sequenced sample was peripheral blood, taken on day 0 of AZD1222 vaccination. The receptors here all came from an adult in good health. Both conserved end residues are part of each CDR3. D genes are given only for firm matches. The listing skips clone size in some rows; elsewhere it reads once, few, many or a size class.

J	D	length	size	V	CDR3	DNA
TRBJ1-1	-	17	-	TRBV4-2	CASSHPGGRVEVTEAFF	TGTGCCAGCAGCCACCCCGGTGGAAGGGTCGAGGTCACTGAAGCTTTCTTT
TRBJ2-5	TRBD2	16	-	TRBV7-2	CASSLGGLADPETQYF	TGTGCCAGCAGCTTAGGGGGACTAGCCGATCCAGAGACCCAGTACTTC
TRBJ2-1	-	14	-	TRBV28	CASSSPLTSNEQFF	TGTGCCAGCAGTTCCCCCTTGACTAGCAATGAGCAGTTCTTC
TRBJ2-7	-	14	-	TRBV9	CASSAKEGAGDLYF	TGTGCCAGCAGCGCCAAGGAGGGGGCAGGTGACTTGTACTTC
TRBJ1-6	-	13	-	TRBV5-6	CASSLGRFSPLHF	TGTGCCAGCAGCTTGGGCAGATTTTCACCCCTCCACTTT
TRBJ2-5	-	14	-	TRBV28	CASSTGTYQETQYF	TGTGCCAGCAGTACCGGGACCTACCAAGAGACCCAGTACTTC
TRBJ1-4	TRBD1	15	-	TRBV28	CASSPSTGLNEKLFF	TGTGCCAGCAGTCCGTCGACAGGGCTTAATGAAAAACTGTTTTTT
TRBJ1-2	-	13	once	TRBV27	CASSFWGLGGYTF	TGTGCCAGCAGTTTTTGGGGACTAGGTGGCTACACCTTC
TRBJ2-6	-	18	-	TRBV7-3	CASSLKAARSSGANVLTF	TGTGCCAGCAGCTTAAAGGCGGCCAGAAGCTCTGGGGCCAACGTCCTGACTTTC
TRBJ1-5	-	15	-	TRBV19	CASKMASRSNQPQHF	TGTGCCAGTAAAATGGCGAGTCGCAGCAATCAGCCCCAGCATTTT
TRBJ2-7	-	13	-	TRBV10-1	CASSLRGASEQYF	TGCGCCAGCAGCCTGAGGGGTGCGAGCGAGCAGTACTTC
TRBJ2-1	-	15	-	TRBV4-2	CASSRGTSHYNEQFF	TGTGCCAGCAGTCGAGGGACATCGCACTACAATGAGCAGTTCTTC
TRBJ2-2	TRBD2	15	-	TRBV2	CASKRDGRNTGELFF	TGTGCCAGCAAGCGGGACGGAAGGAACACCGGGGAGCTGTTTTTT
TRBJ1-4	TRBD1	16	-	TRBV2	CASSRQGARSNEKLFF	TGTGCCAGCAGTCGACAGGGGGCGCGGTCTAATGAAAAACTGTTTTTT
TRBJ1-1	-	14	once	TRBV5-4	CASSFPTGNTEAFF	TGTGCCAGCAGCTTCCCGACAGGGAACACTGAAGCTTTCTTT
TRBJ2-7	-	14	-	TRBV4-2	CASSLADQAYEQYF	TGTGCCAGCAGCCTAGCGGACCAGGCCTACGAGCAGTACTTC
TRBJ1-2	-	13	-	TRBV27	CASSLGRTYGYTF	TGTGCCAGCAGTTTAGGCAGAACCTATGGCTACACCTTC
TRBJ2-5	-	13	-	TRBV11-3	CASSPGTQETQYF	TGTGCCAGCAGCCCAGGGACCCAAGAGACCCAGTACTTC
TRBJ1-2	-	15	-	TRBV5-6	CASIRLTGYLYGYTF	TGTGCCAGCATCCGTTTAACAGGCTACCTCTATGGCTACACCTTC
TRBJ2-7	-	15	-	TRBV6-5	CASRQPGLGDYEQYF	TGTGCCAGCAGACAGCCGGGACTTGGGGACTACGAGCAGTACTTC
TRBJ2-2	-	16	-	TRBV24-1	CATSDFETENTGELFF	TGTGCCACCAGTGATTTTGAGACAGAGAACACCGGGGAGCTGTTTTTT
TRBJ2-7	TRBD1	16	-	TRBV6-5	CASSYPLDRGSYEQYF	TGTGCCAGCAGTTACCCCCTCGACAGGGGAAGCTACGAGCAGTACTTC
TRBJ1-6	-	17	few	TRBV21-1	CASSKEPRSSYNSPLHF	TGTGCCAGCAGCAAAGAACCACGAAGCTCCTATAATTCACCCCTCCACTTT
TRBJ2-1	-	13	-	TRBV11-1	CASSLATYNEQFF	TGTGCCAGCAGCCTAGCGACCTACAATGAGCAGTTCTTC
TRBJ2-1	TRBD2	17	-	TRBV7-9	CASSSPVAGTYNNEQFF	TGTGCCAGCAGCTCCCCTGTAGCGGGAACCTACAACAATGAGCAGTTCTTC
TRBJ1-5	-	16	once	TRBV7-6	CASSPGGYFSNQPQHF	TGTGCCAGCAGCCCCGGGGGCTACTTTAGCAATCAGCCCCAGCATTTT
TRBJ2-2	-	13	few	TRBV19	CASSGGWTGELFF	TGTGCCAGTAGCGGAGGGTGGACCGGGGAGCTGTTTTTT
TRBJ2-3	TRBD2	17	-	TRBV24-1	CATSDLRTSGSTDTQYF	TGTGCCACCAGTGATCTACGGACTAGCGGGAGCACAGATACGCAGTATTTT
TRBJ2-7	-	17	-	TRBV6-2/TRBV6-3	CASSYSSLGRRSYEQYF	TGTGCCAGCAGTTACTCGAGCCTAGGACGTCGCTCCTACGAGCAGTACTTC
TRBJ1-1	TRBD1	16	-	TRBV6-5	CASSSPGTEMNTEAFF	TGTGCCAGCAGTTCCCCCGGGACAGAAATGAACACTGAAGCTTTCTTT
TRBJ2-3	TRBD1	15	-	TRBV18	CASSPGTGSTDTQYF	TGTGCCAGCTCACCCGGGACAGGGAGCACAGATACGCAGTATTTT
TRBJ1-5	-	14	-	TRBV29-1	CSVGAGGGDQPQHF	TGCAGCGTGGGGGCCGGGGGAGGTGATCAGCCCCAGCATTTT
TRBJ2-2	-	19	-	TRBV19	CASSRTFGTRGKNTGELFF	TGTGCCAGTAGTAGGACCTTCGGGACTCGCGGGAAGAACACCGGGGAGCTGTTTTTT
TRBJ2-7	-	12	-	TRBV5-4	CASTPSSGEQYF	TGTGCCAGCACACCATCGTCGGGAGAGCAGTACTTC
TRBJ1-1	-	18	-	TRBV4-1	CASSRKGEGTLMNTEAFF	TGCGCCAGCAGCCGAAAAGGGGAAGGGACACTAATGAACACTGAAGCTTTCTTT
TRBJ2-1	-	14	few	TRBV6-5	CASRVESSYNEQFF	TGTGCCAGCAGAGTTGAGAGCTCCTACAATGAGCAGTTCTTC
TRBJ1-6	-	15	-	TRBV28	CASIPSGSRNSPLHF	TGTGCCAGCATCCCCAGCGGCAGCCGGAATTCACCCCTCCACTTT
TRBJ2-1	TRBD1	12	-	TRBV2	CASRMDRGKQFF	TGTGCCAGCAGGATGGACAGGGGCAAGCAGTTCTTC
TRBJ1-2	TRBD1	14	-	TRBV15	CATSREQGDYGYTF	TGTGCCACCAGCAGAGAGCAGGGGGACTATGGCTACACCTTC
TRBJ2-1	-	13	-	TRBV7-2	CASSLAVPLEQFF	TGTGCCAGCAGCTTAGCCGTCCCTCTTGAGCAGTTCTTC
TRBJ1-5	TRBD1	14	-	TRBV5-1	CASSLDRGDQPQHF	TGCGCCAGCAGCTTGGACAGGGGTGATCAGCCCCAGCATTTT
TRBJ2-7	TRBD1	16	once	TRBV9	CASSPRAGQGTYEQYF	TGTGCCAGCAGCCCCCGGGCGGGACAGGGGACCTACGAGCAGTACTTC
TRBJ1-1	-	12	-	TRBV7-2	CASSGRISEAFF	TGTGCCAGCAGCGGGAGGATCTCTGAAGCTTTCTTT
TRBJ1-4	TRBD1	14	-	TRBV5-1	CASSRQGGEEKLFF	TGCGCCAGCAGTCGACAGGGGGGTGAAGAAAAACTGTTTTTT
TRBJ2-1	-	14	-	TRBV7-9	CASSLGGATNEQFF	TGTGCCAGCAGCTTAGGAGGTGCAACGAATGAGCAGTTCTTC
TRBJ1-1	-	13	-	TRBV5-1	CASRPYRTDEAFF	TGCGCCAGCAGGCCTTACAGGACAGATGAAGCTTTCTTT
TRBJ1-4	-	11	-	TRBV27	CASKFHEKLFF	TGTGCCAGCAAGTTTCATGAAAAACTGTTTTTT
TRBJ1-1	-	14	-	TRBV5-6	CASSPVRVDTEAFF	TGTGCCAGCAGCCCGGTTCGTGTGGACACTGAAGCTTTCTTT
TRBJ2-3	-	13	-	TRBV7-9	CANQASYTDTQYF	TGTGCCAATCAAGCTTCTTATACAGATACGCAGTATTTT
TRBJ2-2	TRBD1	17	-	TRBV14	CASSQVNLAGGTGELFF	TGTGCCAGCAGCCAAGTAAATCTGGCAGGGGGCACCGGGGAGCTGTTTTTT
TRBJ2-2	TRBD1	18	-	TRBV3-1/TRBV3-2	CASSQDIMGNRGNGELFF	TGTGCCAGCAGCCAAGATATTATGGGTAACAGGGGCAACGGGGAGCTGTTTTTT
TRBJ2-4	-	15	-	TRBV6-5	CASSYSTIGKNIQYF	TGTGCCAGCAGTTACTCGACTATCGGCAAAAACATTCAGTACTTC
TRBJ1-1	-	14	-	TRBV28	CASSWGGLATEAFF	TGTGCCAGCAGTTGGGGTGGCCTGGCCACTGAAGCTTTCTTT
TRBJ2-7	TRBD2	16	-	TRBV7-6	CASSLGSSGSSYEQYF	TGTGCCAGCAGCTTAGGGTCCAGCGGGAGTTCCTACGAGCAGTACTTC
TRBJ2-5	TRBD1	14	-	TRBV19	CASTPGTAEETQYF	TGTGCCAGTACGCCGGGGACAGCAGAAGAGACCCAGTACTTC
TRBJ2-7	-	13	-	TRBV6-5	CASSYLQGYEQYF	TGTGCCAGCAGTTACCTGCAGGGGTACGAGCAGTACTTC
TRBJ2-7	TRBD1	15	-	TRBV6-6	CASSQPGQGSYEQYF	TGTGCCAGCAGTCAACCGGGACAGGGTTCCTACGAGCAGTACTTC
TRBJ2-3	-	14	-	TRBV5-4	CASSLQGFADTQYF	TGTGCCAGCAGCCTCCAGGGCTTCGCAGATACGCAGTATTTT
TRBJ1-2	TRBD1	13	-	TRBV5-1	CASSLGQGLGYTF	TGCGCCAGCAGCTTGGGACAGGGCCTTGGCTACACCTTC